The 7 T cell receptor beta chains in this list originate from one sample, sequenced in a study of T cell responses to AZD1222 COVID-19 vaccine. Profiling relied on immunoSEQ multiplex PCR, and the TCRdb table lists in-frame clones only, not all of them. This table has roughly 130,000 clones, 90% to 95% appearing once. The source material was peripheral blood, sampled 28 days after the second AZD1222 dose. These receptors came from an adult who received the AZD1222 COVID-19 vaccine.

This clone has more than one count but fewer than ten. CDR3 nucleotides: TGTGCCAGCAGTTACAGGAGTGGTGTAGCCCTGGGAGAGCAGTACTTC. This encodes CASSYRSGVALGEQYF. The chain has TRBV6-6 and TRBJ2-7; no clear D. Germline V lookup: CDR1 MNHNY, CDR2 SVGAGI (reference sequence). The CDR3 has 16 residues. V shed 2 bases and J shed 7 bases, with 21 bases lying between them.

The chain carries TRBV29-1 and TRBJ1-1; D may be TRBD1 (6 bases). Germline CDR1 reads SQVTM; CDR2 reads ANQGSEA. The CDR3 consists of 12 residues. Between the trimmed V and J ends, which lost 4 bases and 1 base, there was a span of 7 bases. As DNA, the CDR3 is TGCAGCGTTGGAGGGGGGAACACTGAAGCTTTCTTT. This encodes CSVGGGNTEAFF.

CDR3 sequence reads: CASSIGGTGGSMGQFF. In DNA form, the CDR3 reads TGTGCCAGTAGTATCGGGGGGACAGGTGGGTCAATGGGGCAGTTCTTC. The V and J genes are TRBV19 and TRBJ2-1, with D perhaps matching TRBD1 (8 bases). From germline, CDR1 is LNHDA and CDR2 SQIVND (reference sequence). Trimming left V 3 bases short and J 12 bases short, with 24 bases between. This CDR3 has 16 amino acids.

This sequence joins TRBV11-3 and TRBJ2-3; D remains ambiguous. The germline CDR1 and CDR2 sequences are SGHNT and YENEEA. CDR3 length: 16 amino acids. V was shortened by 5 bases and J by 6 bases, with 21 bases between the two germline ends. This CDR3 reads CASSLRTASELDTQYF. In nucleotides, the CDR3 is TGTGCCAGCAGCCTCCGTACAGCGAGCGAGTTGGATACGCAGTATTTT.

This clone was counted only a few times. The chain is built from TRBV12-3 or TRBV12-4 and TRBJ1-1; D unclear. There are 12 residues in the CDR3. V lost 2 bases and J lost 1, with 2 bases in between. The CDR3 bases are TGTGCCAGCAGTTTACAGAACACTGAAGCTTTCTTT. It is translated as CASSLQNTEAFF.

This clone rates as medium-sized. V and J are TRBV7-2 and TRBJ2-1, with 8 positions matching TRBD2. The germline CDR1 and CDR2 sequences are SGHTA and FQGNSA. V was pared by 2 bases and J by 9 bases, with 9 bases of the junction left unmatched. The CDR3 loop spans 15 amino acids. This chain's CDR3 is CASSLNSGSLGEQFF. The CDR3 DNA sequence: TGTGCCAGCAGCTTAAACAGCGGGAGCTTAGGTGAGCAGTTCTTC.

The rearrangement joins TRBV11-2 to TRBJ2-1; 15 bases agree with TRBD2. The CDR3 is 14 amino acids. V dropped 1 base and J dropped 15; count of bases not matched to a gene: 4. CDR1 and CDR2 (germline): SGHAT, FQNNGV. CDR3 bases: TGTGCCAGCAGCTTAGGGACTAGCGGGAGGGTCCCGTTCTTC. Protein sequence: CASSLGTSGRVPFF.